Described below is a single TCR beta chain sequence and its context. Its target is unknown. TCR alpha and TCR beta cDNA libraries carrying sample barcodes and UMIs came from 5'RACE with constant-segment primers. TCRdb re-analysed the 5' RACE reads in MiXCR, keeping a single row per CDR3 protein. The sample has around 190,000 distinct CDR3 sequences; less than 20% are singletons. The germline gives CDR1 SGHAT, CDR2 FQNNGV. The CDR3 has 14 residues. Trimming shortened V by 3 bases and J by 2 bases, and 9 bases separated the two germline ends. The data belong to a study of T-cell memory formation after mild COVID-19. Study-wide results and caveats: Memory cells collected pre-infection included some clones that later responded, suggesting cross-reactive memory joined. CM and EM subsets held most contracting CD4+ clones; EMRA held CD8+ ones.

Sequencing used PBMCs or a T cell subset sorted from them (not recorded which). The chain has TRBV11-2 and TRBJ2-3; maybe TRBD1 (6 bases). The receptor's source is a man aged 18 to 29 who had mild COVID-19 (a few samples of this study predate the infection). Cell type and time point are not known. Written as DNA, the CDR3 is TGTGCCAGCAGCTTGGACAGAACCACAGATACGCAGTATTTT. The encoded protein is CASSLDRTTDTQYF.